The TCR beta chain under discussion was sequenced for a study of blood T cell repertoires in COVID-19. About the study: Material from acute and convalescent COVID-19 was sourced from the United States, Italy and Spain.

Trimming stripped 2 bases from V and 5 bases from J, with 3 bases between. The CDR3 has 11 amino acids. Germline values: CDR1 SGHRS, CDR2 YFSETQ. To note about this clone: The sample holds other DNA sequences that translate to the same CDR3.

Produced via immunoSEQ multiplex PCR; TCRdb's table is partial and in-frame only. Here the sample spans 35,000 to 40,000 clones, about 76% being singletons. The sequence derives from a man aged 65 to 85 with COVID-19, enrolled during active disease. The specimen was peripheral blood. The rearrangement links TRBV5-1 to TRBJ2-3; no definite D call. The CDR3 bases are TGCGCCAGCAGCTTCAAAGATACGCAGTATTTT. As protein: CASSFKDTQYF.